What follows is one TCR beta chain and its context. One end of the junction varies from germline; a read error may be responsible. This entry comes from a study of shared clonotypes between healthy human individuals. TCRdb's table, derived via immunoSEQ multiplex PCR, lists solely in-frame clones and lacks some. The sample comprises 470,000 or so clones, roughly 80% of which are singletons, and approximately 11% rests with the top ten. This sequence originates from a woman aged 35 to 49 in good health. Some clones in this sample may be carry-over from other donors' samples. Sequencing was performed on PBMCs.

CDR3 sequence reads: CASSLLPGQGLYGQYF. The CDR3 nucleotides are TGTGCCAGCAGTTTACTTCCGGGACAGGGGTTATACGGGCAGTACTTC. The chain recombines TRBV28 with TRBJ2-7; 10 bases align to TRBD1. The CDR3 is 16 residues long. CDR1 MDHEN and CDR2 SYDVKM come from the germline V gene.